Listed here are 9 T cell receptor beta chains from one sample, sequenced in a study of blood T cell repertoires in COVID-19. Produced via immunoSEQ multiplex PCR; TCRdb's table is partial and in-frame only. The data contain 30,000 or so clones, approximately 90% of them seen just once; the ten biggest clones take up about 6%. Material for sequencing was peripheral blood. The receptors derive from a human donor in a cohort sampled during active COVID-19.

The rearrangement joins TRBV12-5 to TRBJ1-1, with D unclear. This CDR3 spans 15 amino acids. In germline, CDR1 is LGHNT, CDR2 FRNRAP. V was shortened by 2 bases and J by 0 bases, with 10 bases between the two germline ends. The CDR3 bases are TGTGCTAGTGGTTTGTTTTTACAGCTGAACACTGAAGCTTTCTTT. This gives the protein CASGLFLQLNTEAFF.

The rearrangement joins TRBV7-3 to TRBJ2-5; 14 positions agree with TRBD2. This CDR3 spans 16 amino acids. The J segment lost 1 base and the V segment lost 2 bases, leaving 0 bases of the junction unmatched. Germline values: CDR1 SGHTA, CDR2 FQGTGA. CDR3 sequence reads: CASSLGTSGGQETQYF. Here the CDR3 DNA reads TGTGCCAGCAGCTTAGGGACTAGCGGGGGCCAAGAGACCCAGTACTTC.

The rearrangement links TRBV5-1 to TRBJ2-7, with 10 bases that match TRBD1. The CDR3 sequence is 15 residues long. Germline V lookup: CDR1 SGHRS, CDR2 YFSETQ. V was clipped by 6 bases and J by 4 bases; unmatched bases: 10. CDR3 in amino acids: CASTDRDRGKYEQYF. The CDR3 DNA follows: TGCGCCAGCACAGACCGGGACAGGGGCAAGTACGAGCAGTACTTC.

V usage is TRBV12-5 and J usage is TRBJ1-5, with D unresolved. Deletions cut 0 bases from V and 2 bases from J, with 11 bases between. The CDR3 is 16 amino acids. The germline gives CDR1 LGHNT, CDR2 FRNRAP. The CDR3 nucleotides read TGTGCTAGTGGTTTGGTACCTACGGTTGGCAATCAGCCCCAGCATTTT. Protein product: CASGLVPTVGNQPQHF.

V and J are TRBV12-1 and TRBJ2-5; the table gives TRBD2 as D, unverified against the DNA. TRBV12-1 is assigned pseudogene status. The CDR3 totals 18 residues. The DNA for the CDR3 is TGTGCCAGCAGCTTTGCGACTAGCGGGGGGTGGCCCCAAGAGACCCAGTACTTC. Amino acid sequence: CASSFATSGGWPQETQYF.

The chain carries TRBV7-3 and TRBJ1-1; 8 nucleotides line up with TRBD1. This CDR3 is 15 amino acids long. Germline V lookup: CDR1 SGHTA, CDR2 FQGTGA. V was clipped by 1 base and J by 7 bases; unmatched bases: 8. CDR3 region: CASSLKRQGAVEAFF. CDR3 nucleotides: TGTGCCAGCAGCTTAAAGCGGCAGGGGGCAGTTGAAGCTTTCTTT.

The V call is TRBV4-1, the J call TRBJ2-3; tentative D call: TRBD1 (5 bases). The CDR3 covers 15 residues. Germline CDR1 MGHRA, CDR2 YSYEKL. The V end lost 0 bases, the J end lost 1 base, and 8 bases lay between the germline ends. The CDR3 DNA reads as TGCGCCAGCAGCCAAGATAGGGGCCGCACAGATACGCAGTATTTT. Protein: CASSQDRGRTDTQYF.

The gene calls are TRBV7-2 and TRBJ2-5, with TRBD2 matching over 7 bases. The ends lost 1 base at V and 3 bases at J; junction bases unmatched: 8. The CDR3 is 16 amino acids. CDR1 is SGHTA, CDR2 FQGNSA, per germline. CDR3 in DNA: TGTGCCAGCAGCTTAGTGGGGCTAGCGGACGAAGAGACCCAGTACTTC. The encoded protein is CASSLVGLADEETQYF. Supplemented by reference TRBV7-2 and TRBJ2-5, the full variable domain reads GAGVSQSPSNKVTEKGKDVELRCDPISGHTALYWYRQSLGQGLEFLIYFQGNSAPDKSGLPSDRFSAERTGGSVSTLTIQRTQQEDSAVYLCASSLVGLADEETQYFGPGTRLLVL.

V is TRBV7-9 and J is TRBJ2-1; D remains unclear. Trimming cost V 1 base and J 10 bases, with 5 bases left between them. Germline CDR1 SEHNR, CDR2 FQNEAQ (reference sequence). The length of the CDR3 is 11 residues. CDR3 sequence (DNA): TGTGCCAGCAGCTTAGGCGAGGAGCAGTTCTTC. Its translation is CASSLGEEQFF. Full variable domain (missing parts from reference TRBV7-9 and TRBJ2-1): DTGVSQNPRHKITKRGQNVTFRCDPISEHNRLYWYRQTLGQGPEFLTYFQNEAQLEKSRLLSDRFSAERPKGSFSTLEIQRTEQGDSAMYLCASSLGEEQFFGPGTRLTVL.